These 13 T cell receptor beta chains were sequenced from one sample in a study of technical replicates of blood from a handful of donors. Sequencing was performed with immunoSEQ multiplex PCR; in TCRdb, only in-frame clones are kept and a portion is missing. The repertoire consists of 50,000 to 70,000 clones, with 93% occurring once and the leading ten covering 3.5% to 4.5%. The material sequenced was PBMCs. The origin of the receptors is a human donor in good health. Some clones in this sample may be carry-over from other donors' samples.

The CDR3 DNA sequence: TGTGCCAGCAGCCCTAGGAGAGGGGGAACGGACGAGCAGTACTTC. Translation: CASSPRRGGTDEQYF. The rearrangement links TRBV5-6 to TRBJ2-7; D might be TRBD1 (6 bases). This CDR3 has 15 residues. Trimming took off 4 bases at V and 5 bases at J, with 19 bases between the two ends. CDR1 is SGHDT, CDR2 YYEEEE, per germline.

This chain uses TRBV6-1 with TRBJ2-7; the D is unclear. This CDR3 is built from 14 residues. Germline V CDR1 and CDR2: MNHNS, SASEGT. Trimming cost V 7 bases and J 3 bases, with 16 bases left between them. This CDR3 reads CASTLRLELYEQYF. For the CDR3, the DNA is TGTGCCAGCACTCTAAGACTGGAGCTCTACGAGCAGTACTTC.

This chain connects TRBV2 to TRBJ1-2; D remains unclear. This CDR3 spans 11 amino acids. V was trimmed by 3 bases and J by 5 bases, leaving 4 bases between them. Per germline, CDR1 SNHLY and CDR2 FYNNEI. The CDR3 sequence: CASSDSYGYTF. The CDR3 bases are TGTGCCAGCAGTGACAGTTATGGCTACACCTTC.

This rearrangement joins TRBV5-4 to TRBJ2-5; 8 bases match TRBD1. The V and J ends lost 2 bases and 2 bases, in that order; junction bases with no gene match: 2. The germline CDR1 and CDR2 sequences are SGHNT and YYREEE (reference sequence). This CDR3 is built from 14 residues. The CDR3 region is CASSFNRGQETQYF. CDR3 bases: TGTGCCAGCAGCTTCAACAGGGGGCAAGAGACCCAGTACTTC.

The V and J genes are TRBV6-4 and TRBJ2-1, with 7 bases that match TRBD2. Germline V gives CDR1 MRHNA, CDR2 SNTAGT. This CDR3 is built from 14 residues. J was trimmed by 5 bases and V by 9 bases; bases with no gene match: 10. For the CDR3, the DNA is TGTGCCAGGGGGAGGGGAAAGGGAAACAATGAGCAGTTCTTC. Its protein product is CARGRGKGNNEQFF.

This clone turned up a few times. The sample holds other DNA sequences that translate to the same CDR3. This rearrangement joins TRBV25-1 to TRBJ2-7; D is ambiguous. The CDR3 consists of 12 residues. V gave up 1 base and J gave up 7 bases, with 8 bases separating them. Germline CDR1 and CDR2: MGHDK and SYGVNS. CDR3: CASSESRREQYF. The CDR3 DNA reads TGTGCCAGCAGTGAATCTAGACGGGAGCAGTACTTC.

This clone occurred a few times. The gene calls are TRBV27 and TRBJ1-4; 8 bases align to TRBD1. The CDR3 spans 13 residues. CDR1 and CDR2 (germline): MNHEY, SMNVEV (reference sequence). The V segment lost 10 bases and the J segment 7 bases; nucleotides outside the gene matches: 8. CDR3 loop: CATSGGMGEKLFF. CDR3 nucleotides: TGTGCCACCTCAGGGGGCATGGGTGAAAAACTGTTTTTT.

This chain joins TRBV30 and TRBJ2-7, with D uncertain. The length of the CDR3 is 11 residues. Germline V lookup: CDR1 GTSNPN, CDR2 SVGIG (reference sequence). V dropped 2 bases and J dropped 2 bases, with 4 bases sitting between them. The DNA of the CDR3 is TGTGCCTGGAGTCCAGCCTACGAGCAGTACTTC. Its protein is CAWSPAYEQYF.

The chain is built from TRBV19 and TRBJ1-6, with D maybe TRBD1 (5 bases). Trimming left V 3 bases short and J 7 bases short, with 10 bases between. Germline CDR1 reads LNHDA; CDR2 reads SQIVND (reference sequence). The CDR3 consists of 14 residues. In DNA form, the CDR3 reads TGTGCCAGTAGTATTGGAGGGGACAATTCACCCCTCCACTTT. Translation gives CASSIGGDNSPLHF.

V is TRBV7-9 and J is TRBJ2-7, with D possibly matching TRBD2 (5 bases). Trimming left V 5 bases short and J 1 base short, with 18 bases between. The CDR3 consists of 16 residues. The germline V gene has CDR1 SEHNR and CDR2 FQNEAQ (reference sequence). CDR3 DNA: TGTGCCAGCAGCCCCCTTCCCGGGGTTTTTTCCTACGAGCAGTACTTC. Protein product: CASSPLPGVFSYEQYF. Full variable domain (remainder filled in from reference TRBV7-9 and TRBJ2-7): DTGVSQNPRHKITKRGQNVTFRCDPISEHNRLYWYRQTLGQGPEFLTYFQNEAQLEKSRLLSDRFSAERPKGSFSTLEIQRTEQGDSAMYLCASSPLPGVFSYEQYFGPGTRLTVT.

J is TRBJ2-3 and V is TRBV6-5; no clear D. The ends were cut back, 3 bases at V and 2 bases at J, with 9 bases in the middle. The length of the CDR3 is 14 residues. CDR1 and CDR2 (germline): MNHEY, SVGAGI. Here the CDR3 reads CASSYYRDTDTQYF. The CDR3 coding sequence is TGTGCCAGCAGTTATTATAGAGACACAGATACGCAGTATTTT.

The rearrangement uses TRBV5-6 and TRBJ2-3; 9 bases agree with TRBD2. J lost 4 bases, V lost 1 base, and 4 bases had no gene match. CDR1 is SGHDT, CDR2 YYEEEE, per germline. The length of the CDR3 is 15 residues. The CDR3 DNA sequence: TGTGCCAGCAGCTTGATGGCGGGGGGGCCAGATACGCAGTATTTT. Translation: CASSLMAGGPDTQYF.

The chain is built from TRBV2 and TRBJ2-2, with D possibly matching TRBD1 (5 bases). The CDR3 runs to 15 residues. Trimming pared 6 bases from V and 0 bases from J, leaving 11 bases between. Germline V gene lookup returns CDR1 SNHLY and CDR2 FYNNEI. Here the CDR3 DNA reads TGTGCCAGCAGCGTCCGACAGACGAACACCGGGGAGCTGTTTTTT. Its protein is CASSVRQTNTGELFF.